The sequence of this T cell receptor beta chain was determined in a study of cytomegalovirus exposure and HLA in healthy donors (TCRdb year 2017). About the investigation overall: An earlier analysis of several hundred of the donors reported 250 to 350 Gb of sequence data and 117 million unique TCR beta sequences obtained from 180 million or so T cells. An earlier analysis of 587 of the donors applied high-throughput TCR beta sequencing to assess whether each TCR beta V gene segment acted as functional or pseudogenic. To predict cytomegalovirus infection status, the study combined high-throughput TCR immunosequencing, statistical association of individual TCRs with disease status, and machine learning. All discovery cohort repertoires had been generated on a single sequencing platform. To study patterns of TCR occurrence, a later analysis re-analyzed previously published TCR beta repertoires from 650 to 750 donors and added high-resolution HLA genotyping. Donor age, sex, ethnicity and CMV serostatus were compiled together with the repertoire data. Class I and class II HLA loci were covered by the typing at four-digit resolution. Among the approximately 400 genotyped donors, approximately 82% belonged to the genetic ancestry cluster associated with self-reported Caucasian donors. Across 300 to 400 genotyped donors of the cohort, an average of about 220,000 unique TCR beta nucleotide sequences per donor were sequenced, and approximately 19% of those sequences were non-productive. The study was designed to test whether signatures of past pathogen exposure could be identified by cataloging public T cell receptors. The T cell repertoires of some 670 subjects were profiled by immunosequencing and related to cytomegalovirus serostatus. An early release that covered around 590 HLA-typed donors contained approximately 300 gigabases of sequencing data and around 85 million unique TCR sequences. Besides the first cohort of approximately 710 subjects, a separate validation cohort made up of about 120 different subjects was used. In the later analysis, no new phenotypic data were used to find candidate immune exposures; instead, reliance was placed on TCR beta sequences and their occurrence across donors. In a later genetic analysis, genome-wide SNP genotypes for about 55% of the roughly 700 donors were used, and that subset was treated as a discovery cohort. The number of donors typed differed by locus, with about 629-640 for A, B, C, DRB1 and DQB1, around 500 for DQA1, 600 to 610 for DPA1, and approximately 470 for DPB1. A few DR-DQ haplotypes were treated as single units for association and clustering because of strong linkage in the cohort. Results the study describes overall, beyond this receptor: Linkage disequilibrium might explain the correlated functional status among segregating V segments, but an unknown experimental factor could not be excluded. Immune exposure information for the cohort was limited to CMV serostatus. In a later analysis, HLA-associated TCR beta chains were found to be more clonally expanded and to have lower generation probabilities than equally common non-associated chains. Only TCR beta chains were sequenced in this cohort, and the absence of alpha or paired-chain data limited detectable features. In a later analysis, over 15,000 TCR beta sequences were associated with specific HLA alleles at a false discovery rate of 0.05. In an earlier analysis of some 500 of the donors, most TCR beta V segments appeared in productive rearrangements about 90% or about 30% of the time, broadly matching IMGT annotations. A later genetic analysis reported fewer N-insertions in productive TCRs among donors in an Asian-associated ancestry cluster than the roughly 700-donor mean. The authors suggested that the approach could potentially be generalized to other disease states and immunological phenotypes. According to a later analysis, TCR association rates differed among HLA loci, with DRB1 alleles showing the most associated TCRs and HLA-C alleles showing the fewest. According to a later analysis, parvovirus B19, influenza, CMV and Epstein-Barr virus appeared linked to several top co-occurrence clusters. A cluster of highly shared sequence variants was judged likely to be a technical artifact of the sequencing pipeline. A further reported finding was that TCR beta sequences accurately predicted the HLA-A and HLA-B alleles for most subjects in the first cohort. In both the original and validation cohorts, the classifier was reported to diagnose cytomegalovirus status with high specificity and sensitivity. Some IMGT-functional V segments, including TRBV6-2 and TRBV6-3, could not be distinguished by the 87-base-pair reads and were therefore excluded. In a later analysis, most CMV-associated TCR beta chains were found to appear HLA-restricted, with HLA associations seemingly driven largely by CMV exposure. In vitro tests confirmed that a few of the cytomegalovirus-associated TCR beta chains recognize cytomegalovirus antigens. Some 16 rarely observed V segments, including chromosome 9 orphons, were excluded from the earlier analysis of some 590 of the donors because counts were too low. Because some donors lacked HLA typing at each locus, the association tests relied only on the typed subset. Assigning TCR associations to individual alleles was difficult when HLA alleles, especially DR and DQ, strongly co-occurred. Presence/absence analyses assumed roughly uniform sequencing depth across donors, an assumption that may not hold. In a later genetic analysis, a missense DCLRE1C variant was associated with V-gene and J-gene trimming of TCR beta chains, and the association was replicated in an independent cohort. Across donors, most TCR sequences were observed very rarely, whereas some public TCRs were present in many individuals. In the study, 150 to 200 TCR beta chains were listed as associated with cytomegalovirus.

The method was the immunoSEQ multiplex PCR assay. The multiplex PCR relied on a mix of 60 forward primers for TCR Vbeta segments and 13 reverse primers for TCR Jbeta segments. The CDR3 region of rearranged TCR beta genes was amplified from genomic DNA with a multiplex PCR assay. The Illumina HiSeq System was used to sequence the amplified TCR beta libraries as 87-base-pair reads. From the authors' description of their analysis: A later analysis tallied 80 million to 95 million unique TCR beta chains across the 666 repertoires, and approximately 12 million of those chains were shared by two or more donors. Raw reads were error-corrected and collapsed into unique sequences with a nearest-neighbor algorithm that merged closely related sequences to remove PCR and sequencing errors. Alignment of CDR3 sequences to IMGT reference sequences was used to assign V, D and J gene segments. For a sequence to be retained, at least a six-nucleotide match to both a V gene segment and a J gene segment was required. Rearrangements were called productive when the CDR3 lacked stop codons and stayed in frame with V and J; all others were non-productive. Following IMGT convention, CDR3 was defined as the stretch from the second conserved V-encoded cysteine up to the conserved J-encoded phenylalanine. In an earlier analysis of roughly 580 of the donors, sequences lacking an unambiguous match to a single V gene segment were excluded. In an earlier analysis of several hundred of the donors, a V segment was called functional when productive rearrangements were above 56.7%, and segregating when the standard deviation between donors exceeded 5%. A statistical classification framework was developed to diagnose cytomegalovirus status using the catalog of TCR beta chain sequences. A later analysis assigned V and J genes by comparing TCR nucleotide sequences with IMGT/GENE-DB human TR gene sequences. In a later analysis, CDR3 sequences and most-parsimonious VDJ recombination scenarios were assigned using the TCRdist pipeline. In a later analysis, every TCR beta chain was defined by the combination of its CDR3 amino acid sequence and its V-gene family, and reads without a unique V-gene family were dropped. As a way to deal with suspected cross-contamination and a sequencing artifact, a later analysis dropped 640 or so nucleotide sequences that were highly shared and had low generation probability. For each public chain, a later analysis derived a clonal expansion index from normalized ranks of inferred template counts within each repertoire. A later analysis computed generation probabilities with a VDJ recombination model fitted to out-of-frame rearrangements, and checked the results against IGoR. In a later analysis, TCR-TCR, TCR-HLA and TCR-CMV co-occurrence was scored with hypergeometric tests, and a repertoire-size bias correction was applied to TCR pairs. In a later analysis, false discovery rates were estimated by permuting HLA or CMV assignments 20 times. In a later analysis, co-occurring TCRs were grouped with DBSCAN, and TCRdist sequence similarity was added when clustering was performed within HLA-allele-positive subsets. Repertoires with fewer than 30,000 or more than 120,000 public chains were left out of co-occurrence clustering, as were about five repertoires with anomalous nucleotide sharing. As stored in TCRdb, this immuneACCESS dataset retains in-frame rearrangements with V and J assigned. A fraction of the clones does not appear; measured against another copy, unresolved V genes explain less than half of the discrepancy, and the remainder lacks a known reason. V and J calls plus clone size are reproduced from that table; the DNA served to infer D and trimming. The sample table records about 170,000 clones; roughly two thirds of these occur just once. The ten largest clones represent under 7% of the sample.

The cohort comprised several hundred healthy bone marrow donors. At the time of sampling, all cohort members were nominally healthy, though unrecorded immune exposures were likely present. The donor was CMV seropositive and was included in the group of 300 or so seropositive cohort members. A peripheral blood sample was collected from each donor, and TCR beta sequencing was performed on peripheral blood mononuclear cells. The Qiagen DNeasy Blood Extraction Kit was used to extract genomic DNA from the blood cell samples. CDR1 and CDR2 are drawn from the germline V gene: MGHRA, YSYEKL. The CDR3 contains 15 residues, cysteine and phenylalanine counted. Here the CDR3 DNA is all that survives: 45 bases in frame from base 1. V trim: 2 bases; J trim: 3 bases; unmatched bases: 1. As for this clone: The specificity of this receptor is unknown. No per-base quality is available; no much larger clone lies one base away.

This receptor was identified in a woman aged 18 to 35 in good health and CMV-seropositive. Sequenced input: PBMCs. The rearrangement joined TRBV4-1 to TRBJ2-1; the junction holds 10 bases that match TRBD2. The DNA reads TGCGCCAGCAGCCAAACTAGCGGGGTCTACAATGAGCAGTTCTTC. This sequence encodes CASSQTSGVYNEQFF.